What follows are 18 T cell receptor beta chains derived from one specimen sequenced in a study of radiotherapy plus CTLA-4 blockade in lung cancer. Produced via immunoSEQ multiplex PCR; TCRdb's table is partial and in-frame only. This table has some 92,000 clones, approximately 78% appearing once. The sequenced sample was peripheral blood, obtained from a patient treated with radiotherapy plus ipilimumab. These receptors came from a human donor with non-small cell lung cancer who had a partial response to radiotherapy plus ipilimumab.

This chain links TRBV4-1 with TRBJ2-7, with D possibly TRBD2 on 6 matching bases. The germline gives CDR1 MGHRA, CDR2 YSYEKL. CDR3 length: 14 residues. Trimming removed 3 bases at V and 1 base at J, with 10 bases between. Here the CDR3 DNA reads TGCGCCAGCAGCCAGGGACTCACTTCCTACGAGCAGTACTTC. Translation: CASSQGLTSYEQYF.

The rearrangement uses TRBV27 and TRBJ2-2; D gene ambiguous. Between the trimmed V and J ends, which lost 7 bases and 5 bases, there was a span of 8 bases. The CDR3 sequence is 12 residues long. Per the germline V gene, CDR1 is MNHEY and CDR2 is SMNVEV (reference sequence). CDR3 DNA sequence: TGTGCCAGCAAGAGTAAGACCGGGGAGCTGTTTTTT. Translated: CASKSKTGELFF.

The genes are TRBV28 and TRBJ1-1; D is ambiguous. Per germline, CDR1 MDHEN and CDR2 SYDVKM. The CDR3 length is 11 residues. Trimming took off 8 bases at V and 4 bases at J, with 8 bases between the two ends. Here the CDR3 reads CASGEITEAFF. The CDR3 DNA is TGTGCCAGCGGGGAGATCACTGAAGCTTTCTTT.

The chain uses TRBV6-6 and TRBJ2-2, with 10 bases that match TRBD2. There are 16 residues in the CDR3. V gave up 6 bases and J gave up 1 base; unmatched junction bases: 5. The germline V gene has CDR1 MNHNY and CDR2 SVGAGI (reference sequence). The DNA for the CDR3 is TGTGCCAGCAGCCCTTGGACTAGCGGGAACACCGGGGAGCTGTTTTTT. Its protein product is CASSPWTSGNTGELFF.

V usage is TRBV19 and J usage is TRBJ1-2; D is undetermined. Germline V CDR1 and CDR2: LNHDA, SQIVND (reference sequence). CDR3 length equals 13 residues. V lost 8 bases and J 1 base, leaving 11 bases between the germline ends. The CDR3 loop is CASVASINYGYTF. The CDR3 DNA reads as TGTGCCAGTGTGGCCAGTATTAACTATGGCTACACCTTC.

The chain has TRBV18 and TRBJ2-2, with no clear D. This CDR3 spans 16 amino acids. CDR1 KGHSH and CDR2 LQKENI come from the germline V gene. Trimming removed 0 bases at V and 0 bases at J, with 8 bases between. CDR3 DNA: TGTGCCAGCTCACCACCGACTTTTGCGAACACCGGGGAGCTGTTTTTT. Encoded protein: CASSPPTFANTGELFF. The full variable domain, in which reference TRBV18 and TRBJ2-2 provide the parts outside the CDR3, is NAGVMQNPRHLVRRRGQEARLRCSPMKGHSHVYWYRQLPEEGLKFMVYLQKENIIDESGMPKERFSAEFPKEGPSILRIQQVVRGDSAAYFCASSPPTFANTGELFFGEGSRLTVL.

V usage is TRBV19 and J usage is TRBJ2-6; the D is unclear. Germline V gene lookup returns CDR1 LNHDA and CDR2 SQIVND (reference sequence). The V and J ends lost 7 bases and 0 bases respectively, with 7 bases between them. The CDR3 runs to 14 residues. The CDR3 spells CASIHHSGANVLTF. The CDR3 nucleotides are TGTGCCAGTATTCATCACTCTGGGGCCAACGTCCTGACTTTC.

The genes are TRBV6-5 and TRBJ1-5; 9 nucleotides agree with TRBD1. CDR1 is MNHEY and CDR2 is SVGAGI in the germline V gene. The junction had 4 bases not matched to a gene; V was cut back by 5 bases and J by 5 bases. This CDR3 comprises 14 residues. As DNA, the CDR3 is TGTGCCAGCAGTGAAGGACAGGGGTATCAGCCCCAGCATTTT. Translating gives CASSEGQGYQPQHF.

This clone was picked up one time. This chain connects TRBV5-1 to TRBJ1-3; D is unclear. In germline, CDR1 is SGHRS, CDR2 YFSETQ. V was cut by 2 bases and J by 0 bases, with 6 bases left in between. The CDR3 sequence is 14 residues long. CDR3 protein: CASSLQSSGNTIYF. In DNA, the CDR3 is TGCGCCAGCAGCTTACAGAGCTCTGGAAACACCATATATTTT. The full variable domain, its missing parts supplied by reference TRBV5-1 and TRBJ1-3, is KAGVTQTPRYLIKTRGQQVTLSCSPISGHRSVSWYQQTPGQGLQFLFEYFSETQRNKGNFPGRFSGRQFSNSRSEMNVSTLELGDSALYLCASSLQSSGNTIYFGEGSWLTVV.

The CDR3 loop reads CASSLFLAGGSYNEQFF. The CDR3 DNA reads as TGTGCCAGCAGTTTATTTTTAGCGGGAGGGTCCTACAATGAGCAGTTCTTC. J is TRBJ2-1 and V is TRBV28; 11 positions match TRBD2. Trimming took 1 base from V and 1 from J; bases not matched to a gene: 3. The CDR3 extends over 17 amino acids. The germline V gene encodes CDR1 MDHEN and CDR2 SYDVKM.

The chain uses TRBV9 and TRBJ2-5; 9 bases align to TRBD2. CDR3 length: 15 residues. V shed 3 bases and J 9 bases; nucleotides not matched to a gene: 12. Looked up from germline, CDR1 is SGDLS and CDR2 is YYNGEE. The CDR3 loop reads CASSAWTSVHAAQYF. CDR3 nucleotides: TGTGCCAGCAGCGCTTGGACTAGCGTACATGCTGCCCAGTACTTC.

The chain is built from TRBV10-3 and TRBJ2-2; D might be TRBD2 (5 bases). Deletions cut 8 bases from V and 0 bases from J, with 10 bases between. The germline V gene has CDR1 ENHRY and CDR2 SYGVKD. The CDR3 length is 14 residues. CDR3 region: CAIPLGTNTGELFF. CDR3 DNA sequence: TGTGCCATCCCCCTCGGGACGAACACCGGGGAGCTGTTTTTT.

CDR3 DNA: TGCGCCAGCAGCTCACAGGGGTCGTCCTACGAGCAGTACTTC. Protein sequence: CASSSQGSSYEQYF. The rearrangement joins TRBV5-1 to TRBJ2-7; 7 bases are a match to TRBD1. Per germline, CDR1 SGHRS and CDR2 YFSETQ. CDR3 length: 14 amino acids. V gave up 3 bases and J gave up 1 base; unmatched junction bases: 4.

The chain carries TRBV5-1 and TRBJ2-3, with D perhaps matching TRBD2 (6 bases). The V gene lost 1 base and the J gene lost 2 bases, with 11 bases spanning the gap. Germline V gives CDR1 SGHRS, CDR2 YFSETQ. This CDR3 region has 15 residues. CDR3 loop: CASSLSSGATDTQYF. The CDR3 DNA follows: TGCGCCAGCAGCTTGAGTAGCGGAGCCACAGATACGCAGTATTTT.

This chain joins TRBV5-1 and TRBJ2-1; D perhaps matches TRBD1 (6 bases). The CDR3 spans 18 residues. Trimming removed 3 bases at V and 4 bases at J, with 23 bases between. CDR1 is SGHRS and CDR2 is YFSETQ in the germline V gene. The CDR3 DNA reads TGCGCCAGCAGCTCCAACCCGACAGGTCAAGTAGGATACAATGAGCAGTTCTTC. Amino acid sequence: CASSSNPTGQVGYNEQFF.

CDR3 loop: CASTPSGIRYEQYF. The CDR3 DNA follows: TGTGCCAGCACCCCTAGCGGGATTCGCTACGAGCAGTACTTC. The chain is built from TRBV28 and TRBJ2-7, with TRBD2 identical over 9 bases. With 7 bases clipped from V and 3 bases from J, the junction kept 7 bases outside the gene matches. Germline lookup yields CDR1 MDHEN and CDR2 SYDVKM. The CDR3 has 14 amino acids.

This sequence joins TRBV2 and TRBJ2-1; TRBD2 aligns across 7 bases. Germline loops: CDR1 SNHLY, CDR2 FYNNEI. The CDR3 runs 18 residues. Trimming removed 4 bases from V and 9 bases from J; junction bases left unmatched: 21. CDR3 residues: CASSGAGLHAGVMSEQFF. CDR3 DNA: TGTGCCAGCAGTGGAGCGGGACTACATGCGGGAGTAATGAGTGAGCAGTTCTTC.

The genes are TRBV15 and TRBJ1-3; 7 bases line up with TRBD1. Germline trimming cut 5 bases from V and 0 bases from J; bases unmatched to any gene: 1. The CDR3 has 14 amino acids. Germline V gene data show CDR1 as LNHNV and CDR2 as YYDKDF (reference sequence). The CDR3 reads CATSDRVSGNTIYF. In DNA form, the CDR3 reads TGTGCCACCAGCGACAGGGTCTCTGGAAACACCATATATTTT. The full variable domain, with the rest looked up from reference TRBV15 and TRBJ1-3, is DAMVIQNPRYQVTQFGKPVTLSCSQTLNHNVMYWYQQKSSQAPKLLFHYYDKDFNNEADTPDNFQSRRPNTSFCFLDIRSPGLGDTAMYLCATSDRVSGNTIYFGEGSWLTVV.